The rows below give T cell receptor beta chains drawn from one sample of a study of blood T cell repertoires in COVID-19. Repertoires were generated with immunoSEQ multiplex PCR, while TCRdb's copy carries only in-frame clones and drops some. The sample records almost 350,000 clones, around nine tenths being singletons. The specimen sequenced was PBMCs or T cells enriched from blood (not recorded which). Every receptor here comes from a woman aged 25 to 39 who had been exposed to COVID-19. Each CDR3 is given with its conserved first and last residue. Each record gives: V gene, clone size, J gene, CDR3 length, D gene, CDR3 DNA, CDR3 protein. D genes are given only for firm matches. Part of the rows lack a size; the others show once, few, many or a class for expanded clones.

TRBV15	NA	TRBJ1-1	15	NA	TGTGCCACCAGCAGGGCTTCAACAGGGAGCACTGAAGCTTTCTTT	CATSRASTGSTEAFF
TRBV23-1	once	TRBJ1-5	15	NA	TGCGCCAGCAGTCAATGGAAAGAGAGGAATCAGCCCCAGCATTTT	CASSQWKERNQPQHF
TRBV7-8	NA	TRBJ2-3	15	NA	TGTGCCAGCAGCTCGCGACAGCCTAGCACAGATACGCAGTATTTT	CASSSRQPSTDTQYF
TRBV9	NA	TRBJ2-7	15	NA	TGTGCCAGCAGCGTAGGGGTGGGAGGTCACTACGAGCAGTACTTC	CASSVGVGGHYEQYF
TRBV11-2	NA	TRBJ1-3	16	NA	TGTGCCAGCAGCTTATGGGCCCGGTCGGGGGGAAACACCATATATTTT	CASSLWARSGGNTIYF
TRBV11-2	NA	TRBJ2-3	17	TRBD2	TGTGCCAGCAGCCAATCCCGACTAGCGGGACTCTTAGATACGCAGTATTTT	CASSQSRLAGLLDTQYF
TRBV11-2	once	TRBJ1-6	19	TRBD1	TGTGCCAGCAGCTTACCCGGGACAGGGCTGTCAGAAGGAAATTCACCCCTCCACTTT	CASSLPGTGLSEGNSPLHF
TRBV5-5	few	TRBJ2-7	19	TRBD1	TGTGCCAGCAGCTTGCCAGCATACGGGGTGCAGGGGGCCTCCTACGAGCAGTACTTC	CASSLPAYGVQGASYEQYF
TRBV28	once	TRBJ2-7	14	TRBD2	TGTGCCACCCACCTTAGCGGGGGTACCTACGAGCAGTACTTC	CATHLSGGTYEQYF
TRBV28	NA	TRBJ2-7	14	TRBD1	TGTGCCAGCAGACCGGGACAGGGAATTAGTAAGCAGTACTTC	CASRPGQGISKQYF
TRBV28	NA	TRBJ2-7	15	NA	TGTGCCAGCAAAGGGCGGGGAGGGGGCTCCTACGAGCAGTACTTC	CASKGRGGGSYEQYF
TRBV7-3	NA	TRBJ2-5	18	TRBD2	TGTGCCAGCAGCTTAGGCCCCTTGGGGGCGGGAGGACGAGAGACCCAGTACTTC	CASSLGPLGAGGRETQYF
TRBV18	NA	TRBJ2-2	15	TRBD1	TGTGCCAGCTCTCCACTGGACAGGGACACCGGGGAGCTGTTTTTT	CASSPLDRDTGELFF